This T cell receptor beta chain came from a study of blood T cell repertoires in COVID-19. Overall study context: Italy, Spain and the United States were the sources of the convalescent and acute COVID-19 samples. T cells, B-cell-depleted T cells, or PBMCs provided the cDNA or gDNA that served as material.

Original handling: Reference gene primer amplification gave estimated nucleated cell counts. Assay used: immunoSEQ multiplex PCR; TCRdb lists only in-frame clones, some missing. That table supplies the V and J calls and clone size; D and trimming were determined from the DNA. The sample lists about 220,000 clones; 84% were seen once. The CDR3 consists of 13 residues. Germline values: CDR1 ENHRY, CDR2 SYGVKD. V was clipped by 6 bases and J by 8 bases, with 14 bases between them. The chain couples TRBV10-3 to TRBJ2-1; possibly TRBD1 for D (6 bases). The receptor was derived from a woman aged 55 to 70 who had recovered from COVID-19. The sequencing input was peripheral blood. The DNA of the CDR3 is TGTGCCATCAGAGAGGACAGTGGCGATGAGCAGTTCTTC. The encoded protein is CAIREDSGDEQFF.